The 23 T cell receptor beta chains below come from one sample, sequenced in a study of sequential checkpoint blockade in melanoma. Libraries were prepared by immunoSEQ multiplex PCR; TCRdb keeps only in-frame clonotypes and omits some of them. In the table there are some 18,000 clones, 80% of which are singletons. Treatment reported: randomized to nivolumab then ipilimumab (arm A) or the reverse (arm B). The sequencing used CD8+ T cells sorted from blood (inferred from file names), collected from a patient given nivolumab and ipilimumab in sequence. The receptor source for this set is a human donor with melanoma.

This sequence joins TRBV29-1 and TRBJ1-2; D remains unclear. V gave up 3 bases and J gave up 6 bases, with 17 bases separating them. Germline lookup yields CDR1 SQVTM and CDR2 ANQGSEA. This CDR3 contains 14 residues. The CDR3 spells CSVDNGGLWDGYTF. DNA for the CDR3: TGCAGCGTTGATAATGGAGGGCTTTGGGATGGCTACACCTTC.

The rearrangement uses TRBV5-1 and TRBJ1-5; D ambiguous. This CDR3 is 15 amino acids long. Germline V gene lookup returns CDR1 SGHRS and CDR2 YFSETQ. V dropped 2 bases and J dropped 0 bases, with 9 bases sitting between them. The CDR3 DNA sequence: TGCGCCAGCAGCTTAAACGGACTTAGCAATCAGCCCCAGCATTTT. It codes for CASSLNGLSNQPQHF.

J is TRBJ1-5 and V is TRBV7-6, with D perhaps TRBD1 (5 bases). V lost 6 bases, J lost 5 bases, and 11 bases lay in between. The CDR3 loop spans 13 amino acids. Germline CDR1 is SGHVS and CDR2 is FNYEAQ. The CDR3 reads CASRQGMDQPQHF. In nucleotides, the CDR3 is TGTGCCAGCAGGCAGGGAATGGATCAGCCCCAGCATTTT.

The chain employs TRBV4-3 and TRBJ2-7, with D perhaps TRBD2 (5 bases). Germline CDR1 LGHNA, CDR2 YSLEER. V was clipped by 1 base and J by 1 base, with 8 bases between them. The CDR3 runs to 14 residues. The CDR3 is CASSQGPGSYEQYF. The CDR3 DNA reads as TGCGCCAGCAGCCAAGGACCGGGATCCTACGAGCAGTACTTC.

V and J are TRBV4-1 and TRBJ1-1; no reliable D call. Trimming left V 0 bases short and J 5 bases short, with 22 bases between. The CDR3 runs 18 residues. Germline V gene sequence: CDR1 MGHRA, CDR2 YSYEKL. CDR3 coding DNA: TGCGCCAGCAGCCAAGACAACTCGGGAGGTTGGGGTAGGACTGAAGCTTTCTTT. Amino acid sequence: CASSQDNSGGWGRTEAFF.

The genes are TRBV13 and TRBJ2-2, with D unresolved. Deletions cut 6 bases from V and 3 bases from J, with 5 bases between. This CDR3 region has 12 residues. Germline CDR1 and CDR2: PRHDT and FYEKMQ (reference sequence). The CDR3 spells CASSSYTGELFF. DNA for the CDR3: TGTGCCAGCAGTTCATACACCGGGGAGCTGTTTTTT. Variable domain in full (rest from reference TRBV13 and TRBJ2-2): AAGVIQSPRHLIKEKRETATLKCYPIPRHDTVYWYQQGPGQDPQFLISFYEKMQSDKGSIPDRFSAQQFSDYHSELNMSSLELGDSALYFCASSSYTGELFFGEGSRLTVL.

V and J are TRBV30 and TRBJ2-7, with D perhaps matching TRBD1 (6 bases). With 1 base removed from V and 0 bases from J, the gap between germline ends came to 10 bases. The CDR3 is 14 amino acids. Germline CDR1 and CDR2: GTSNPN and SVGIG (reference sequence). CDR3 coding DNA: TGTGCCTGGAGTGGACAGGAGAACTCCTACGAGCAGTACTTC. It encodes CAWSGQENSYEQYF.

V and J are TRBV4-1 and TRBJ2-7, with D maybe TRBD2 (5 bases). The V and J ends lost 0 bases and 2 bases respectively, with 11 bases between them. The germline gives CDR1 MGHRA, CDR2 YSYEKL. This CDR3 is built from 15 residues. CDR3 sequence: CASSQDERPTYEQYF. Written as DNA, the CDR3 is TGCGCCAGCAGCCAAGATGAGCGGCCGACCTACGAGCAGTACTTC.

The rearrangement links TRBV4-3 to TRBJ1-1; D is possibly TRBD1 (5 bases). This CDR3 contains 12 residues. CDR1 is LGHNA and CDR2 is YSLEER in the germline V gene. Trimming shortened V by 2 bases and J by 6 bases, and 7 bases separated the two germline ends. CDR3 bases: TGCGCCAGCAGCCAAAGGGGTTCTGAAGCTTTCTTT. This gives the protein CASSQRGSEAFF.

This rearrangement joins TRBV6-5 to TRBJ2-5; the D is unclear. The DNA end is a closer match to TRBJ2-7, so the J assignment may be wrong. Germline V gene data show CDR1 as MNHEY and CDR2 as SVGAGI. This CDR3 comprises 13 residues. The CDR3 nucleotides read TGTGCCAGCGGCCTCCCCGGGTCATACGAGCAGTACTTC. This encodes CASGLPGSYEQYF.

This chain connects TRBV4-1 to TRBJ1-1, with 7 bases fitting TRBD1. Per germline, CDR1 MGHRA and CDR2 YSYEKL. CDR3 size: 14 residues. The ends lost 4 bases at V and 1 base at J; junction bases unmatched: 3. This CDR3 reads CASSLAGGNTEAFF. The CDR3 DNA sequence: TGCGCCAGCAGCCTGGCAGGGGGGAACACTGAAGCTTTCTTT.

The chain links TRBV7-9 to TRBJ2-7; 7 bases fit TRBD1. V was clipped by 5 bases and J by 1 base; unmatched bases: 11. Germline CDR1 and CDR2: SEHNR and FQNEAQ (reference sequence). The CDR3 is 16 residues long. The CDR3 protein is CASSPNAGGTSYEQYF. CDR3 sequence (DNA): TGTGCCAGCAGCCCAAACGCAGGGGGAACTTCCTACGAGCAGTACTTC.

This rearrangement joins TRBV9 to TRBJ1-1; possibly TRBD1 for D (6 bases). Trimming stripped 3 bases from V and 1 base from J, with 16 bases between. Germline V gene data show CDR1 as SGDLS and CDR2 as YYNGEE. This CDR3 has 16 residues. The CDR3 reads CASSEGYRVGNTEAFF. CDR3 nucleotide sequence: TGTGCCAGCAGCGAGGGGTACAGGGTCGGGAACACTGAAGCTTTCTTT.

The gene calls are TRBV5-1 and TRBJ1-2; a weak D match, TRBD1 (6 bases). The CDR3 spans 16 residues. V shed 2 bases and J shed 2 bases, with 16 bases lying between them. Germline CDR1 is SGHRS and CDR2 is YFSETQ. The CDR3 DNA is TGCGCCAGCAGCTTCCCTGGCATGGACAGAAACTATGGCTACACCTTC. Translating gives CASSFPGMDRNYGYTF. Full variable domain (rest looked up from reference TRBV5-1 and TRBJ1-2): KAGVTQTPRYLIKTRGQQVTLSCSPISGHRSVSWYQQTPGQGLQFLFEYFSETQRNKGNFPGRFSGRQFSNSRSEMNVSTLELGDSALYLCASSFPGMDRNYGYTFGSGTRLTVV.

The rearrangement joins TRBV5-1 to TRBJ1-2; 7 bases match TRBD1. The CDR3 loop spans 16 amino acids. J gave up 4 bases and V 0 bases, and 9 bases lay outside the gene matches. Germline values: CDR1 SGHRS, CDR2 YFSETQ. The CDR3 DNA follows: TGCGCCAGCAGCTTGGCCGGGACAGAGGACGGCTATGGCTACACCTTC. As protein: CASSLAGTEDGYGYTF.

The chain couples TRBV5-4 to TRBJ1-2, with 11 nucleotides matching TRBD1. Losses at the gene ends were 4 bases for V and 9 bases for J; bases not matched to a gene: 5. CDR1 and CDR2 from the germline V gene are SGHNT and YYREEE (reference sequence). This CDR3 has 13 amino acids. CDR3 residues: CASSPGQGESYTF. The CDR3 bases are TGTGCCAGCAGCCCGGGACAGGGGGAGAGCTACACCTTC.

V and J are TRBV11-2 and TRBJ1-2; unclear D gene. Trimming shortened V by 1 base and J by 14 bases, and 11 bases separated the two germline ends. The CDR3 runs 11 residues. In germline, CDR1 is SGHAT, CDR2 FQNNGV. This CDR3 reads CASSLGAPLTF. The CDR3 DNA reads TGTGCCAGCAGCTTAGGGGCCCCACTTACCTTC.

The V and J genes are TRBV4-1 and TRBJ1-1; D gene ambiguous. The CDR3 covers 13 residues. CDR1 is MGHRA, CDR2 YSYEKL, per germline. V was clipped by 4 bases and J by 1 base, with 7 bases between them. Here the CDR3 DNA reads TGCGCCAGCAGCCCCGGAGCGAACACTGAAGCTTTCTTT. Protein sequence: CASSPGANTEAFF.

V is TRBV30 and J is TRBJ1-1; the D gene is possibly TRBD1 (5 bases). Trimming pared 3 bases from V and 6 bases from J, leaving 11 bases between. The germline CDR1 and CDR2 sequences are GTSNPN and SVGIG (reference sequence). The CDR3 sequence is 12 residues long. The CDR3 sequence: CAWSLTGAEAFF. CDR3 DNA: TGTGCCTGGAGCCTTACGGGGGCTGAAGCTTTCTTT.

As DNA, the CDR3 is TGTGCCAGCAGCCCTTGGGACAGATTTTACGAGCAGTACTTC. Its translation: CASSPWDRFYEQYF. The genes are TRBV7-9 and TRBJ2-7; 7 nucleotides line up with TRBD1. V was clipped by 5 bases and J by 4 bases; unmatched bases: 8. The CDR3 is 14 residues long. Looked up from germline, CDR1 is SEHNR and CDR2 is FQNEAQ (reference sequence).

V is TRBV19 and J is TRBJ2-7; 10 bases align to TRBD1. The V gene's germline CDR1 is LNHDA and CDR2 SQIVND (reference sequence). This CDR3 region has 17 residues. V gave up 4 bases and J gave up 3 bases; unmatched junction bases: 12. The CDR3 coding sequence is TGTGCCAGTAGTACCGGGACAGGGGAAAGGTTATTCTACGAGCAGTACTTC. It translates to CASSTGTGERLFYEQYF.

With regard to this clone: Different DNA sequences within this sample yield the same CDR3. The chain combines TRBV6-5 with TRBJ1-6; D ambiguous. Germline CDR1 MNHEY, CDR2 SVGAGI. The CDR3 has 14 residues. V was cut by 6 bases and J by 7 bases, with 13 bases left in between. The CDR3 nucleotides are TGTGCCAGCAGGGACTCGACGGGGAATTCACCCCTCCACTTT. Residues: CASRDSTGNSPLHF.

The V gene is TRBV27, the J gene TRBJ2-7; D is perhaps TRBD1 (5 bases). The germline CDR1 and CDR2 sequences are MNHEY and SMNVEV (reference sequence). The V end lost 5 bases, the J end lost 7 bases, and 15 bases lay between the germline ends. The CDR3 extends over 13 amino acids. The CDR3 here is CASSQTEPTEQYF. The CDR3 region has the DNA TGTGCCAGCAGTCAGACAGAACCTACGGAGCAGTACTTC.